Below are 2 T cell receptor beta chains sequenced from a single sample in a study of cytomegalovirus exposure and HLA in healthy donors. Profiled with immunoSEQ multiplex PCR; TCRdb holds only in-frame clones, not every one. The table shows around 300,000 clones, with around 86% occurring only once. The sample was PBMCs. The receptors come from a woman in her late teens or twenties in good health and CMV-seronegative.

The chain joins TRBV7-2 to TRBJ1-2; 7 bases align to TRBD1. The ends lost 4 bases at V and 2 bases at J; junction bases unmatched: 10. CDR1 SGHTA and CDR2 FQGNSA come from the germline V gene. The CDR3 totals 16 residues. The CDR3 DNA reads as TGTGCCAGCAGCTATGCCGACGTCAGGGGGAACTATGGCTACACCTTC. This translates into CASSYADVRGNYGYTF.

The chain has TRBV11-2 and TRBJ2-3, with 12 bases identical to TRBD2. V shed 1 base and J 5 bases; nucleotides not matched to a gene: 4. Germline values: CDR1 SGHAT, CDR2 FQNNGV. This CDR3 comprises 16 residues. The chain's CDR3 is CASSLATSGGQDTQYF. CDR3 coding DNA: TGTGCCAGCAGCTTAGCTACTAGCGGGGGGCAAGATACGCAGTATTTT. The whole variable domain, remainder taken from reference TRBV11-2 and TRBJ2-3, is EAGVAQSPRYKIIEKRQSVAFWCNPISGHATLYWYQQILGQGPKLLIQFQNNGVVDDSQLPKDRFSAERLKGVDSTLKIQPAKLEDSAVYLCASSLATSGGQDTQYFGPGTRLTVL.